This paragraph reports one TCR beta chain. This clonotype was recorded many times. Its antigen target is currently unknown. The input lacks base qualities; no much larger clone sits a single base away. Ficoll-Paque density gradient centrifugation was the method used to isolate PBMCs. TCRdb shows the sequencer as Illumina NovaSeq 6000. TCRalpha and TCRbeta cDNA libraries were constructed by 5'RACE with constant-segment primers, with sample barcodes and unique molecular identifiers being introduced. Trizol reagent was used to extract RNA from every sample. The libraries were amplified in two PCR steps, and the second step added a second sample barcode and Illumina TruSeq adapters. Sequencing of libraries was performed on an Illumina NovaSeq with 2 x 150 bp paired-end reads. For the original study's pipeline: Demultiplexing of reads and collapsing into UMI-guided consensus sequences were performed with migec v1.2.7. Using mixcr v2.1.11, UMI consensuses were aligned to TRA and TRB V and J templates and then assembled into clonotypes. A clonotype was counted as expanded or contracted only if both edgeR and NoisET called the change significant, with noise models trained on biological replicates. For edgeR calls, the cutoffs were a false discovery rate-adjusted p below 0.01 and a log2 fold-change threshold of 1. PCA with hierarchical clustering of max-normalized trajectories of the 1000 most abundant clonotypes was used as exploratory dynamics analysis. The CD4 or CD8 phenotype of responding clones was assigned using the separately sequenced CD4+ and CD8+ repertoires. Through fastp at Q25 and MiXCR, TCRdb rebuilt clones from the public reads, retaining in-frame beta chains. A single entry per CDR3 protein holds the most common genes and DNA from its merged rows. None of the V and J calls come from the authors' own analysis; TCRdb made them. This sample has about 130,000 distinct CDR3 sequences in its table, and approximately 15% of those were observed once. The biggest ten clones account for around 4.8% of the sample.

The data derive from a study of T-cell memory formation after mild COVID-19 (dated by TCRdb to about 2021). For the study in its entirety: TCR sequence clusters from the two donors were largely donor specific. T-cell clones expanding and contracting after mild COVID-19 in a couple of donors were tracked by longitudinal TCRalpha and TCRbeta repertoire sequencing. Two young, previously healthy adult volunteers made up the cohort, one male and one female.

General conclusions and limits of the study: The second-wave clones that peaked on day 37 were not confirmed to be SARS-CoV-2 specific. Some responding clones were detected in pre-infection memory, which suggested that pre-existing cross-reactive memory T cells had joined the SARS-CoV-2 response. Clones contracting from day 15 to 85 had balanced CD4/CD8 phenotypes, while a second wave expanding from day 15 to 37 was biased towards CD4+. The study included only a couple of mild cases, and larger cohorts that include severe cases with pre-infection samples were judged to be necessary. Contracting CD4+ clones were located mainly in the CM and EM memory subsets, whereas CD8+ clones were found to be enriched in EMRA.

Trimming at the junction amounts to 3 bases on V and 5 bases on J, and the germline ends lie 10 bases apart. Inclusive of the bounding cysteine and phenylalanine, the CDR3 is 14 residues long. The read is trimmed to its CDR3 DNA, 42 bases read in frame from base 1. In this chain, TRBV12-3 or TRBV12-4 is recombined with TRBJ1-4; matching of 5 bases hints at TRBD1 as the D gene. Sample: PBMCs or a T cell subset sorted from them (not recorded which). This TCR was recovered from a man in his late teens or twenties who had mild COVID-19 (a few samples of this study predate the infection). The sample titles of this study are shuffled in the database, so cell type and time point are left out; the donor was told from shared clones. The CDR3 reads CASSLWGSNEKLFF. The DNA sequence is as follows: TGTGCCAGCAGTTTGTGGGGGTCCAATGAAAAACTGTTTTTT.